This entry describes one T cell receptor (beta chain). This sample was taken from a study of cytomegalovirus exposure and HLA in healthy donors. The germline V gene encodes CDR1 SGHRS and CDR2 YFSETQ. CDR3 length: 17 amino acids. Trimming cost V 0 bases and J 3 bases; bases outside gene matches: 8. The PCR was carried out with 60 Vbeta primers and 13 Jbeta primers. Sequencing was performed with immunoSEQ multiplex PCR; in TCRdb, only in-frame clones are kept and a portion is missing. The data show about 200,000 clones, approximately 80% seen once. The chain links TRBV5-1 to TRBJ2-3; 9 nucleotides agree with TRBD1. The sequenced material came from PBMCs. The clonotype was recovered from a girl aged 2 to 10 in good health and CMV-seronegative. The CDR3 sequence is CASSLVPPGQGTDTQYF. The CDR3 DNA follows: TGCGCCAGCAGCTTGGTCCCCCCGGGACAGGGAACAGATACGCAGTATTTT.